This T cell receptor (beta chain) appears in the sequencing data of a study of PD-1 blockade in classical Hodgkin lymphoma. Using immunoSEQ multiplex PCR, the repertoire was profiled, and TCRdb retains in-frame clones only, with some absent. The table records over 50,000 clones, around 90% of them present only once. Described time point: cycle 4 day 1 (C4D1), after five to seven weeks of nivolumab. Every patient was affected by relapse after autologous stem cell transplantation, while exposure to brentuximab vedotin was not uniform. The V gene lost 5 bases and the J gene lost 11 bases, with 11 bases spanning the gap. This CDR3 contains 11 residues. Germline V gene lookup returns CDR1 MNHNS and CDR2 SASEGT.

The chain couples TRBV6-1 to TRBJ2-3, with a tentative D call TRBD2 (5 bases). The sequences come from peripheral blood mononuclear cells (PBMCs), collected before the fourth cycle of nivolumab. This sequence was found in a human donor with classical Hodgkin lymphoma. The CDR3 coding sequence is TGTGCCAGCAGTTACGAAGCGGTGCAGTATTTT. This sequence encodes CASSYEAVQYF.